The present T cell receptor beta chain was sequenced within a study of cytomegalovirus exposure and HLA in healthy donors. Overall study results and limits: Earlier results showed most TCR beta V segments being productive about 87% or about 30% of the time. Reported results showed that the classifier diagnosed cytomegalovirus status with high specificity and sensitivity.

With respect to this clone: Antigen specificity is unknown.

With 60 Vbeta and 13 Jbeta primers, the PCR was carried out. The data were produced by immunoSEQ multiplex PCR, yet TCRdb's version contains in-frame clones alone and is incomplete. The sample holds 150,000 to 200,000 clones; around 75% are singletons and the top ten take 7.7%. This clonotype was sampled from a woman between 40 and 50 years old in good health and CMV-seropositive. The specimen sequenced was PBMCs.

Here the CDR3 DNA reads TGTGCCAGCAGCCTCGGTCGGGGGGGCTTATTCTATGGCTACACCTTC. It is translated as CASSLGRGGLFYGYTF. The chain uses TRBV7-2 and TRBJ1-2, with D tentatively TRBD1 (6 bases). The CDR3 has 16 residues. Deletions cut 5 bases from V and 4 bases from J, with 20 bases between. Germline CDR1 reads SGHTA; CDR2 reads FQGNSA.